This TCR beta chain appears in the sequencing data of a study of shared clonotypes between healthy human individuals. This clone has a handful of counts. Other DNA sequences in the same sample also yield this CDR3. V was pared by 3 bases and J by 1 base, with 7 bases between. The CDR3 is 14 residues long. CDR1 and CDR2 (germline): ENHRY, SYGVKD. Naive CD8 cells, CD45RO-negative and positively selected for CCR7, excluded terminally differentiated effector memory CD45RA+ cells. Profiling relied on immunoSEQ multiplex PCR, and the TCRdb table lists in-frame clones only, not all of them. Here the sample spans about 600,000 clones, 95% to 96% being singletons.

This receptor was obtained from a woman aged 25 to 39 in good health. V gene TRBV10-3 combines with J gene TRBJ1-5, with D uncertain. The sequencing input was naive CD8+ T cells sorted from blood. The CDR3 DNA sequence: TGTGCCATCAGTGAACCTGGGAGCAATCAGCCCCAGCATTTT. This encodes CAISEPGSNQPQHF.